This T cell receptor (beta chain) derives from a study of cytomegalovirus exposure and HLA in healthy donors. The CDR3 contains 15 residues. Trimming at V came to 6 bases and at J to 1 base, leaving 3 bases not matched to a gene. Germline V gene data show CDR1 as LNHDA and CDR2 as SQIVND (reference sequence). Primers: 60 Vbeta forward and 13 Jbeta reverse. Sequencing was performed with immunoSEQ multiplex PCR; in TCRdb, only in-frame clones are kept and a portion is missing. The data hold around 69,000 clones, with about 70% observed a single time. The sequenced material came from PBMCs. The chain couples TRBV19 to TRBJ2-6; 7 bases agree with TRBD1. The TCR was taken from a man in his forties or fifties in good health and CMV-seropositive. This CDR3 is CASSSTGSGANVLTF. The DNA for the CDR3 is TGTGCCAGTAGCTCGACAGGGTCTGGGGCCAACGTCCTGACTTTC.